The 12 T cell receptor beta chains reported below all come from one sample, sequenced in a study of blood T cell repertoires in COVID-19. Libraries were prepared by immunoSEQ multiplex PCR; TCRdb keeps only in-frame clonotypes and omits some of them. The table records about 300,000 clones, 65% to 90% of them present only once. The sample consisted of PBMCs or T cells enriched from blood (not recorded which). Receptors originate from a woman between 18 and 30 years old who had recovered from COVID-19.

This clone was detected once. The chain is built from TRBV28 and TRBJ2-5; 7 bases agree with TRBD2. CDR3 length equals 16 residues. Looked up from germline, CDR1 is MDHEN and CDR2 is SYDVKM. The J segment lost 3 bases and the V segment lost 6 bases, leaving 13 bases of the junction unmatched. The CDR3 region has the DNA TGTGCCAGCAGCCGTCCGGGGGGTGGTGGTGAAGAGACCCAGTACTTC. This encodes CASSRPGGGGEETQYF.

The chain links TRBV11-2 to TRBJ2-7; 9 bases map to TRBD2. Germline assignment: CDR1 SGHAT and CDR2 FQNNGV. The trim removed 5 bases at V and 5 bases at J, leaving 7 bases unmatched. The CDR3 runs 14 residues. In DNA form, the CDR3 reads TGTGCCAGCAGCGCCATGATAGCGGGGGACGAGCAGTACTTC. Translation: CASSAMIAGDEQYF. Based on the CDR3 plus reference TRBV11-2 and TRBJ2-7, the full variable domain is EAGVAQSPRYKIIEKRQSVAFWCNPISGHATLYWYQQILGQGPKLLIQFQNNGVVDDSQLPKDRFSAERLKGVDSTLKIQPAKLEDSAVYLCASSAMIAGDEQYFGPGTRLTVT.

The chain uses TRBV4-1 and TRBJ2-1; 8 bases match TRBD2. The CDR3 is 16 amino acids. Looked up from germline, CDR1 is MGHRA and CDR2 is YSYEKL. V lost 4 bases to trimming and J lost 13 bases; unmatched junction nucleotides: 18. Here the CDR3 DNA reads TGCGCCAGCAGCCTCTTAGCGGGGAGGTTTGGGGCTAACCAGTTCTTC. It yields the protein CASSLLAGRFGANQFF.

The genes are TRBV4-1 and TRBJ1-1, with 7 bases fitting TRBD1. CDR1 is MGHRA and CDR2 is YSYEKL in the germline V gene. The junction had 14 bases not matched to a gene; V was cut back by 4 bases and J by 6 bases. The CDR3 covers 16 residues. The CDR3 coding sequence is TGCGCCAGCAGCCCTCCGGGGAAAGGGGGCCCTTCTGAAGCTTTCTTT. Its translation is CASSPPGKGGPSEAFF.

The chain carries TRBV5-5 and TRBJ2-7; 10 bases match TRBD2. J lost 0 bases, V lost 0 bases, and 9 bases had no gene match. The CDR3 has 18 amino acids. The germline V gene encodes CDR1 SGHKS and CDR2 YYEKEE (reference sequence). CDR3 sequence: CASSLDPGLAAGSYEQYF. CDR3 nucleotide sequence: TGTGCCAGCAGCTTGGATCCAGGACTAGCGGCTGGCTCCTACGAGCAGTACTTC.

The V gene is TRBV10-2, the J gene TRBJ1-1, with D perhaps TRBD1 (6 bases). The CDR3 contains 13 residues. Germline V gives CDR1 WSHSY, CDR2 SAAADI. Trimming removed 6 bases from V and 1 base from J, with 9 bases in between. CDR3: CASSRGENTEAFF. The CDR3 DNA reads as TGCGCCAGCAGCAGGGGCGAGAACACTGAAGCTTTCTTT.

The table lists this clone with a count of one. This chain uses TRBV14 with TRBJ2-6; D gene unclear. Germline CDR1 and CDR2: SGHDN and FVKESK. This CDR3 contains 15 residues. Trimming cost V 0 bases and J 0 bases, with 3 bases left between them. CDR3 protein: CASSQDLSGANVLTF. In DNA form, the CDR3 reads TGTGCCAGCAGCCAAGACCTCTCTGGGGCCAACGTCCTGACTTTC.

The chain couples TRBV19 to TRBJ2-5; D may be TRBD1 (5 bases). Germline CDR1 is LNHDA and CDR2 is SQIVND (reference sequence). Trimming cost V 1 base and J 5 bases, with 14 bases left between them. The CDR3 runs to 15 residues. The CDR3 bases are TGTGCCAGTAGTATAGTCCACAGGATTATGGAGACCCAGTACTTC. It translates to CASSIVHRIMETQYF.

In this sample, this clone turned up a few times. V and J are TRBV7-8 and TRBJ2-1; 9 bases line up with TRBD1. The germline V gene has CDR1 SGHVS and CDR2 FQNEAQ. V shed 6 bases, J shed 5 bases, and the junction held 2 bases outside the gene matches. The CDR3 has 13 amino acids. DNA for the CDR3: TGTGCCAGCAGTCGGGACAGGGACAATGAGCAGTTCTTC. This encodes CASSRDRDNEQFF.

This chain connects TRBV6-5 to TRBJ2-1; D ambiguous. The germline V and J ends were trimmed by 8 bases and 0 bases, with 5 bases remaining between them. The CDR3 extends over 12 amino acids. In germline, CDR1 is MNHEY, CDR2 SVGAGI. The CDR3 DNA reads TGTGCCAGCCCCAGCTCCTACAATGAGCAGTTCTTC. Translation: CASPSSYNEQFF.

This clone has just a few counts. The chain joins TRBV5-1 to TRBJ1-4; tentatively, D is TRBD1 (5 bases). V was pared by 1 base and J by 8 bases, with 15 bases between. CDR1 and CDR2 from the germline V gene are SGHRS and YFSETQ. The CDR3 runs 15 residues. The CDR3, as DNA: TGCGCCAGCAGCTTGAGTCGAGCCCCAGGGGAAAAACTGTTTTTT. This gives the protein CASSLSRAPGEKLFF. The full variable domain, rest sourced from reference TRBV5-1 and TRBJ1-4, is KAGVTQTPRYLIKTRGQQVTLSCSPISGHRSVSWYQQTPGQGLQFLFEYFSETQRNKGNFPGRFSGRQFSNSRSEMNVSTLELGDSALYLCASSLSRAPGEKLFFGSGTQLSVL.

This clone has only a few counts. This chain connects TRBV9 to TRBJ1-6, with a weak D call TRBD1 (5 bases). This CDR3 has 14 amino acids. V was pared by 0 bases and J by 11 bases, with 12 bases between. Germline CDR1 and CDR2: SGDLS and YYNGEE. The CDR3 loop is CASSVEVEGPPLHF. The CDR3 DNA follows: TGTGCCAGCAGCGTAGAGGTGGAGGGGCCACCCCTCCACTTT.